This T cell receptor beta chain was observed in a study of response to subunit inactivated influenza vaccine. With regard to this clonotype: The antigen remains undetermined.

V dropped 2 bases and J dropped 6 bases, with 19 bases sitting between them. The CDR3 runs 15 residues. Per the germline V gene, CDR1 is DFQATT and CDR2 is SNEGSKA (reference sequence). TCRdb used MiXCR to reprocess the RT-PCR reads, holding one entry per CDR3 protein. The sample has approximately 250,000 distinct CDR3 sequences; 9% to 15% are singletons. Whole-study findings and limits: It was suggested by the authors that few new T cells are recruited by each seasonal influenza vaccination.

This receptor was obtained from a man in his fifties who received an inactivated influenza vaccine. The gene calls are TRBV20-1 and TRBJ1-2; D may be TRBD1 (5 bases). Sequencing was performed on non-naive T cells sorted from PBMCs, taken around two weeks before vaccination. CDR3 protein: CSARSVQEGPNGYTF. The CDR3 DNA reads as TGCAGTGCTAGATCGGTACAGGAGGGCCCTAATGGCTACACCTTC.